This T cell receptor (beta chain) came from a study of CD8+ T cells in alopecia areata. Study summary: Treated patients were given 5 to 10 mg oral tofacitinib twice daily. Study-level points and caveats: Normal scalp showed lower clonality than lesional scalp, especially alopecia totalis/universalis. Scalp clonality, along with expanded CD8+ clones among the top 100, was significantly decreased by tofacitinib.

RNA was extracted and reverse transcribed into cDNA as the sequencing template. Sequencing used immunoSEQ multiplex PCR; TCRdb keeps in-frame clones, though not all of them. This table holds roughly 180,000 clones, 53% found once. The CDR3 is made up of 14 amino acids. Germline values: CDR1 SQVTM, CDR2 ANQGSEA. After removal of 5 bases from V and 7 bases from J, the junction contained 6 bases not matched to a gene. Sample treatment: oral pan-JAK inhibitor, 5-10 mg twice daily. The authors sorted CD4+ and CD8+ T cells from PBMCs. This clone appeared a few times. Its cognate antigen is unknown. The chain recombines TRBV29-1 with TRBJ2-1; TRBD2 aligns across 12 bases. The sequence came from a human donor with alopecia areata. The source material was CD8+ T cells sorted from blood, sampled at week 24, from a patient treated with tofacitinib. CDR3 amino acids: CSVLPSGGGNEQFF. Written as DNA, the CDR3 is TGCAGCGTTCTCCCTAGCGGGGGGGGGAATGAGCAGTTCTTC.